Sequencing of this T cell receptor beta chain was carried out in a study of read filtering for tumor transcriptome and immune sequencing. Concerning this clonotype: One end of the junction does not line up with germline, which may come from a read error.

From 350 to 500 ng of RNA, a library with molecular barcoded alpha/delta and beta/gamma adaptors was made. MiXCR, applied by TCRdb to the reads, yields one record per CDR3 protein. The data show around 58,000 distinct CDR3 sequences, 14% seen once. Germline CDR1 SQVTM, CDR2 ANQGSEA. CDR3 length equals 13 residues. The clonotype comes from a donor at least 40 years old with multiple myeloma. Material for sequencing was a population of CD138-negative cells sorted from bone marrow. The chain links TRBV29-1 to TRBJ2-5, with D possibly matching TRBD2 (7 bases). The CDR3 spells CSVQGGGRETQDF. The CDR3, as DNA: TGCAGCGTCCAAGGGGGTGGGAGGGAGACCCAGGACTTC. The whole variable domain, remainder taken from reference TRBV29-1 and TRBJ2-5, is SAVISQKPSRDICQRGTSLTIQCQVDSQVTMMFWYRQQPGQSLTLIATANQGSEATYESGFVIDKFPISRPNLTFSTLTVSNMSPEDSSIYLCSVQGGGRETQDFGPGTRLLVL.